Below are 29 T cell receptor beta chains sequenced from a single sample in a study of cytomegalovirus exposure and HLA in healthy donors. Repertoires were generated with immunoSEQ multiplex PCR, while TCRdb's copy carries only in-frame clones and drops some. The sample lists 100,000 or so clones, less than 95% seen once, with 0.89% in the top ten. The sample comprised PBMCs. The receptor set was obtained from a woman aged 18-30 years in good health and CMV-seronegative.

This sequence joins TRBV6-6 and TRBJ2-2, with D unresolved. Germline V lookup: CDR1 MNHNY, CDR2 SVGAGI (reference sequence). V was clipped by 2 bases and J by 1 base, with 5 bases between them. The CDR3 is 14 amino acids. The CDR3 DNA is TGTGCCAGCAGTTACCCGGTGAACACCGGGGAGCTGTTTTTT. Translating gives CASSYPVNTGELFF.

V is TRBV7-2 and J is TRBJ2-1; TRBD1 aligns across 7 bases. Germline V lookup: CDR1 SGHTA, CDR2 FQGNSA. The CDR3 has 16 residues. V lost 5 bases to trimming and J lost 3 bases; unmatched junction nucleotides: 10. The CDR3 sequence is CASSQDLRDSYNEQFF. CDR3 sequence (DNA): TGTGCCAGCAGCCAAGACCTCCGGGACAGCTACAATGAGCAGTTCTTC.

The chain recombines TRBV5-4 with TRBJ2-5; D possibly corresponds to TRBD1 (7 bases). CDR1 is SGHNT and CDR2 is YYREEE in the germline V gene (reference sequence). Trimming removed 3 bases from V and 2 bases from J, with 23 bases in between. The CDR3 sequence is 18 residues long. The CDR3 DNA follows: TGTGCCAGCAGCTCCTCAGACAGGGCCCGGGGGCCTCAAGAGACCCAGTACTTC. Translated: CASSSSDRARGPQETQYF.

This clone was seen just once. The chain is built from TRBV10-3 and TRBJ2-3; 10 bases map to TRBD2. This CDR3 has 18 amino acids. The V gene end was trimmed by 0 bases and the J gene end by 10 bases; junction bases not matched to a gene: 16. CDR1 is ENHRY, CDR2 SYGVKD, per germline. As DNA, the CDR3 is TGTGCCATCAGTGAGTCGAGGCTAGCGGGAGCCGAAGCAAAGCCGCAGTATTTT. Translation gives CAISESRLAGAEAKPQYF.

The genes are TRBV30 and TRBJ1-1, with TRBD1 identical over 8 bases. Germline values: CDR1 GTSNPN, CDR2 SVGIG (reference sequence). The CDR3 has 10 residues. The V gene end was trimmed by 8 bases and the J gene end by 8 bases; junction bases not matched to a gene: 4. CDR3 bases: TGTGCCCTTACAGGGGGGGAAGCTTTCTTT. This sequence encodes CALTGGEAFF.

The chain carries TRBV5-6 and TRBJ1-2; TRBD1 matches 10 bases. The V gene's germline CDR1 is SGHDT and CDR2 YYEEEE. Unmatched junction bases numbered 8, after V lost 1 base and J lost 5 bases. The CDR3 is 16 residues long. This CDR3 is CASSLSGTGAGYGYTF. CDR3 DNA: TGTGCCAGCAGCTTGAGCGGGACAGGGGCCGGGTATGGCTACACCTTC.

This chain connects TRBV19 to TRBJ1-2; a weak D match, TRBD1 (6 bases). CDR3 length equals 16 residues. V dropped 1 base and J dropped 0 bases, with 12 bases sitting between them. Germline V gene sequence: CDR1 LNHDA, CDR2 SQIVND (reference sequence). CDR3 DNA sequence: TGTGCCAGTAGTATAGTCCCGGACAGTACTAACTATGGCTACACCTTC. Protein product: CASSIVPDSTNYGYTF.

The chain couples TRBV19 to TRBJ2-1, with 9 bases identical to TRBD1. After removal of 6 bases from V and 8 bases from J, the junction contained 5 bases not matched to a gene. The CDR3 length is 13 residues. Looked up from germline, CDR1 is LNHDA and CDR2 is SQIVND (reference sequence). The CDR3, as DNA: TGTGCCAGTAGGGGACAGGGCGGCTATGAGCAGTTCTTC. It is translated as CASRGQGGYEQFF.

This clone was picked up a small number of times. The genes are TRBV4-1 and TRBJ1-6; 7 bases fit TRBD1. Losses at the gene ends were 1 base for V and 10 bases for J; bases not matched to a gene: 10. Germline CDR1 and CDR2: MGHRA and YSYEKL. The CDR3 contains 16 residues. CDR3 residues: CASSQGPRGRGSPLHF. CDR3 sequence (DNA): TGCGCCAGCAGCCAAGGGCCGAGGGGGCGCGGATCACCCCTCCACTTT.

The V and J genes are TRBV5-1 and TRBJ2-7; 7 nucleotides line up with TRBD1. Looked up from germline, CDR1 is SGHRS and CDR2 is YFSETQ. This CDR3 has 16 amino acids. V lost 2 bases, J lost 3 bases, and 11 bases stayed unmatched. The CDR3 loop is CASSFRGPPPIYEQYF. Here the CDR3 DNA reads TGCGCCAGCAGCTTTAGGGGGCCTCCGCCTATCTACGAGCAGTACTTC.

There are many counts of this clone. The chain is built from TRBV4-1 and TRBJ2-7; 8 nucleotides align to TRBD2. Germline CDR1 MGHRA, CDR2 YSYEKL. After removal of 1 base from V and 0 bases from J, the junction contained 14 bases not matched to a gene. The CDR3 is 19 residues long. Here the CDR3 DNA reads TGCGCCAGCAGCCAAGTCTCGCTGGTAGCGGGAAAGAGCTCCTACGAGCAGTACTTC. This sequence encodes CASSQVSLVAGKSSYEQYF.

The chain couples TRBV5-1 to TRBJ1-1; the D is unclear. Germline-derived CDR1 and CDR2 are SGHRS and YFSETQ. CDR3 length equals 14 residues. V shed 5 bases and J shed 0 bases, with 11 bases lying between them. CDR3 bases: TGCGCCAGCAGTGCTGAGGGAATGAACACTGAAGCTTTCTTT. Translating gives CASSAEGMNTEAFF.

The chain links TRBV5-1 to TRBJ2-1; 7 bases match TRBD2. CDR3 length: 15 amino acids. Germline CDR1 reads SGHRS; CDR2 reads YFSETQ. The junction had 8 bases not matched to a gene; V was cut back by 4 bases and J by 4 bases. This CDR3 is CASSPGDGGYNEQFF. The CDR3 bases are TGCGCCAGCAGCCCGGGGGACGGGGGGTACAATGAGCAGTTCTTC.

The chain links TRBV10-1 to TRBJ2-7; 9 bases are a match to TRBD2. CDR3 length: 23 amino acids. Losses at the gene ends were 9 bases for V and 0 bases for J; bases not matched to a gene: 33. Germline CDR1 reads WNHNN; CDR2 reads SYGVQD (reference sequence). The DNA for the CDR3 is TGCGCCAGTCCAGATTTGCTTCGGGTAATAGCGGGAGCGGTGCGAGTCAGCTCCTACGAGCAGTACTTC. Its translation: CASPDLLRVIAGAVRVSSYEQYF.

The chain uses TRBV11-2 and TRBJ2-3; 11 bases map to TRBD2. After removal of 1 base from V and 0 bases from J, the junction contained 6 bases not matched to a gene. The V gene's germline CDR1 is SGHAT and CDR2 FQNNGV. This CDR3 contains 18 residues. CDR3 sequence: CASSLGGTSGRSTDTQYF. The CDR3 coding sequence is TGTGCCAGCAGCTTAGGAGGGACTAGCGGAAGAAGCACAGATACGCAGTATTTT.

This sequence joins TRBV19 and TRBJ2-2, with TRBD1 matching 11 bases. V dropped 11 bases and J dropped 1; count of bases not matched to a gene: 12. Germline assignment: CDR1 LNHDA and CDR2 SQIVND (reference sequence). CDR3 size: 17 residues. CDR3: CASWTGGEWGNTGELFF. In nucleotides, the CDR3 is TGTGCCTCCTGGACAGGGGGCGAATGGGGGAACACCGGGGAGCTGTTTTTT.

This clone appeared a single time. The DNA for the CDR3 is TGTGCCAGTAGTACTCTAGCGTACAATGAGCAGTTCTTC. It codes for CASSTLAYNEQFF. The chain has TRBV19 and TRBJ2-1, with D possibly being TRBD2 (6 bases). V was cut by 4 bases and J by 4 bases, with 8 bases left in between. The CDR3 is 13 amino acids. The germline CDR1 and CDR2 sequences are LNHDA and SQIVND (reference sequence).

V gene TRBV19 combines with J gene TRBJ1-5; D not resolved. This CDR3 is built from 13 residues. V was trimmed by 7 bases and J by 6 bases, leaving 13 bases between them. Germline-derived CDR1 and CDR2 are LNHDA and SQIVND (reference sequence). CDR3 coding DNA: TGTGCCAGTACCCCTACCGCGGGTCAGCCCCAGCATTTT. Residues: CASTPTAGQPQHF.

This rearrangement joins TRBV19 to TRBJ1-5; D uncertain. The CDR3 extends over 15 amino acids. Deletions cut 11 bases from V and 3 bases from J, with 20 bases between. The germline V gene has CDR1 LNHDA and CDR2 SQIVND (reference sequence). The CDR3 reads CAGGLVGQNNQPQHF. CDR3 coding DNA: TGTGCCGGTGGATTGGTTGGGCAGAACAATCAGCCCCAGCATTTT.

This chain uses TRBV7-2 with TRBJ2-7; 7 bases are shared with TRBD1. Trimming took 3 bases from V and 3 from J; bases not matched to a gene: 5. CDR3 length: 14 residues. CDR1 and CDR2 (germline): SGHTA, FQGNSA. The chain's CDR3 is CASSLDRTLYEQYF. CDR3 coding DNA: TGTGCCAGCAGCTTGGACAGGACCCTCTACGAGCAGTACTTC.

The chain uses TRBV28 and TRBJ2-3, with a weak D call TRBD2 (6 bases). CDR3 size: 16 residues. Trimming took off 6 bases at V and 0 bases at J, with 16 bases between the two ends. The V gene's germline CDR1 is MDHEN and CDR2 SYDVKM. CDR3 coding DNA: TGTGCCAGCAGCCAACCCGGGGGACTTAGCACAGATACGCAGTATTTT. Protein sequence: CASSQPGGLSTDTQYF.

The chain recombines TRBV5-1 with TRBJ2-7, with D tentatively TRBD1 (5 bases). Deletions cut 0 bases from V and 0 bases from J, with 7 bases between. The CDR3 length is 14 residues. Per germline, CDR1 SGHRS and CDR2 YFSETQ. As DNA, the CDR3 is TGCGCCAGCAGCTTGGGACAGCACTCCTACGAGCAGTACTTC. This encodes CASSLGQHSYEQYF.

The chain joins TRBV5-4 to TRBJ2-2; a possible D gene is TRBD2 (6 bases). Trimming left V 4 bases short and J 5 bases short, with 15 bases between. Per the germline V gene, CDR1 is SGHNT and CDR2 is YYREEE (reference sequence). There are 15 residues in the CDR3. The CDR3 sequence is CASSQGDLTTGELFF. CDR3 bases: TGTGCCAGCAGCCAAGGGGACTTAACAACCGGGGAGCTGTTTTTT.

V usage is TRBV4-1 and J usage is TRBJ2-1; D remains ambiguous. V lost 1 base and J 3 bases, leaving 10 bases between the germline ends. The CDR3 sequence is 15 residues long. Germline CDR1 and CDR2: MGHRA and YSYEKL. The CDR3 coding sequence is TGCGCCAGCAGCCAAGGGTCACTAATCTACAATGAGCAGTTCTTC. Translation gives CASSQGSLIYNEQFF.

This rearrangement joins TRBV11-3 to TRBJ2-1; TRBD1 matches at 7 bases. J lost 7 bases, V lost 5 bases, and 14 bases had no gene match. The length of the CDR3 is 16 residues. CDR1 and CDR2 from the germline V gene are SGHNT and YENEEA. The CDR3, as DNA: TGTGCCAGCAGCCCCCCGGGACAGTCACGGGGAAATGAGCAGTTCTTC. It specifies CASSPPGQSRGNEQFF. Using reference TRBV11-3 and TRBJ2-1 for the parts outside the CDR3, the full variable domain is EAGVVQSPRYKIIEKKQPVAFWCNPISGHNTLYWYLQNLGQGPELLIRYENEEAVDDSQLPKDRFSAERLKGVDSTLKIQPAELGDSAVYLCASSPPGQSRGNEQFFGPGTRLTVL.

The CDR3 region has the DNA TGTGCCAGCCGACGGGGGGATGGGGACTATGGCTACACCTTC. It specifies CASRRGDGDYGYTF. This sequence joins TRBV7-9 and TRBJ1-2, with D maybe TRBD1 (5 bases). CDR3 length: 14 residues. Trimming removed 8 bases at V and 3 bases at J, with 16 bases between. In germline, CDR1 is SEHNR, CDR2 FQNEAQ (reference sequence).

Turning to this clone: One junction end disagrees with the germline gene, perhaps due to a read error. This chain joins TRBV5-1 and TRBJ2-2; TRBD2 matches 7 bases. The CDR3 has 16 residues. Germline CDR1 reads SGHRS; CDR2 reads YFSETQ. CDR3 residues: CASSLPGSGNAGELFF. In DNA, the CDR3 is TGCGCCAGCAGCTTGCCCGGGAGCGGGAACGCCGGGGAGCTGTTTTTT. Using reference TRBV5-1 and TRBJ2-2 for the parts outside the CDR3, the full variable domain is KAGVTQTPRYLIKTRGQQVTLSCSPISGHRSVSWYQQTPGQGLQFLFEYFSETQRNKGNFPGRFSGRQFSNSRSEMNVSTLELGDSALYLCASSLPGSGNAGELFFGEGSRLTVL.

DNA of the CDR3: TGTGCCAGCAGCTTAGACAGGAGTTCCACTGAAGCTTTCTTT. It yields the protein CASSLDRSSTEAFF. V is TRBV7-8 and J is TRBJ1-1; a possible D gene is TRBD1 (5 bases). V shed 1 base and J shed 4 bases, with 10 bases lying between them. Germline CDR1 SGHVS, CDR2 FQNEAQ. The CDR3 is 14 residues long.

Here the CDR3 reads CASSLSLPVSRGIVNEQFF. The CDR3 DNA reads TGTGCCAGCAGTTTATCGCTCCCCGTCTCGCGGGGGATAGTCAATGAGCAGTTCTTC. V gene TRBV27 combines with J gene TRBJ2-1; TRBD2 matches 7 bases. The CDR3 totals 19 residues. CDR1 is MNHEY and CDR2 is SMNVEV in the germline V gene (reference sequence). V lost 0 bases to trimming and J lost 6 bases; unmatched junction nucleotides: 17.